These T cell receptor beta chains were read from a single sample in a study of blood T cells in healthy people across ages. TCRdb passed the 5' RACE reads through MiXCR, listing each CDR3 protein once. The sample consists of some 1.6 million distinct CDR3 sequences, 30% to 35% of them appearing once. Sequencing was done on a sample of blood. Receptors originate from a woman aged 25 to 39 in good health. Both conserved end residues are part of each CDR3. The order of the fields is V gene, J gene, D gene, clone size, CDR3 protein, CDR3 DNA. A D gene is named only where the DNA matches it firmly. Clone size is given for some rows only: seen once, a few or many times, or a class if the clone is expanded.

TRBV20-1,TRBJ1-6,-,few,CSARVGNNPSYNSPLHF,TGCAGTGCTAGAGTAGGGAATAATCCCTCCTATAATTCACCCCTCCACTTT
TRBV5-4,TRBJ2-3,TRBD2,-,CVSTLRLAGATDTQYF,TGTGTCAGCACCCTCCGACTAGCGGGAGCTACAGATACGCAGTATTTT
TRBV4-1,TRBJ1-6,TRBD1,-,CASSHEDRGSNSPLHF,TGCGCCAGCAGCCACGAGGACAGGGGTAGCAATTCACCCCTCCACTTT
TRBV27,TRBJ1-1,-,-,CASSRNLSTEAFF,TGTGCCAGCAGCAGGAACCTGAGCACTGAAGCTTTCTTT
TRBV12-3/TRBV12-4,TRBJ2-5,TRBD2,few,CASSLASGGFTQYF,TGTGCCAGCAGTTTAGCTAGCGGGGGGTTTACCCAGTACTTC
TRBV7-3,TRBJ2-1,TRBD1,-,CASSRDRECGEQFF,TGCGCCAGCAGTAGGGACAGGGAGTGCGGTGAGCAGTTCTTC
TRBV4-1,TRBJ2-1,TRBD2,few,CASSIRSPGGGNEQFF,TGCGCCAGCAGCATTAGGTCCCCGGGAGGGGGCAATGAGCAGTTCTTC
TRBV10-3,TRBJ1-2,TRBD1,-,CAISETPGTGTIGYGYTF,TGTGCCATCAGTGAGACCCCCGGGACAGGGACTATAGGCTATGGCTACACCTTC
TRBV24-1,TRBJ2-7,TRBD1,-,CATSDGTGGYEQYF,TGTGCCACCAGTGATGGGACAGGGGGTTACGAGCAGTACTTC
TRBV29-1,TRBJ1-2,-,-,CSVEVPDLTNYGYTF,TGCAGCGTTGAAGTCCCGGACTTGACTAACTATGGCTACACCTTC
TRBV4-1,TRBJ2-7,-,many,CASSQAAEAYEQYF,TGCGCCAGCAGCCAAGCTGCCGAAGCCTACGAGCAGTACTTC
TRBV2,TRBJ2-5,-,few,CARGSSEETQYF,TGTGCCAGGGGGTCTAGCGAAGAGACCCAGTACTTC
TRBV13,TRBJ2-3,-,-,CASSFPGRGDTQYF,TGTGCCAGCAGCTTTCCCGGGAGAGGGGATACGCAGTATTTT
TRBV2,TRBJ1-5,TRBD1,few,CASGGGTGVRQPQHF,TGTGCCAGCGGGGGGGGGACAGGTGTACGACAGCCCCAGCATTTT
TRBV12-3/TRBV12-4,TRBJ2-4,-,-,CASRNGPDGSYERYF,TGTGCCAGCAGAAACGGACCTGACGGCTCCTACGAGCGGTACTTC